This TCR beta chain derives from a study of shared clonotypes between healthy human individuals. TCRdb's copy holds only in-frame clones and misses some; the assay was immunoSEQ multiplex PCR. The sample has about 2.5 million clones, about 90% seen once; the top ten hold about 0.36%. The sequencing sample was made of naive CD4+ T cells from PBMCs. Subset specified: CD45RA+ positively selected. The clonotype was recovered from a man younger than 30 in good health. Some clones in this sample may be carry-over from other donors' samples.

Written as DNA, the CDR3 is TGTGCCAGCCGACTAGAATTAGCCAAAAACATTCAGTACTTC. Residues: CASRLELAKNIQYF. J is TRBJ2-4 and V is TRBV6-6; perhaps TRBD2 as D (6 bases). Per germline, CDR1 MNHNY and CDR2 SVGAGI (reference sequence). This CDR3 is 14 amino acids long. V lost 8 bases, J lost 0 bases, and 11 bases lay in between.